This T cell receptor beta chain was sequenced during a study of regulatory T cells in long-lasting Graves disease. This clonotype has ten or more counts. Documented time point: newly diagnosed GD, antithyroid drugs for less than 3 months. From PBMCs, RNA was extracted and then used to make the TCR library. CDR3 regions were amplified by Arm-PCR using iRepertoire HTBI primers to build TCR beta libraries. TCRdb recomputed calls from the multiplex PCR reads with MiXCR, one row per CDR3 protein. In the table there are 420,000 or so distinct CDR3 sequences, less than 20% of which are singletons. Germline values: CDR1 MNHEY, CDR2 SMNVEV (reference sequence). The CDR3 consists of 13 residues. Losses at the gene ends were 7 bases for V and 5 bases for J; bases not matched to a gene: 7. The data were also submitted as part of a second study, on T cells in Graves' hyperthyroidism and ophthalmopathy.

This receptor was taken from a woman younger than 30 with Graves disease. The chain uses TRBV27 and TRBJ2-5, with TRBD2 matching over 7 bases. The sequencing here drew on peripheral blood mononuclear cells (PBMCs), taken at new diagnosis, from a patient treated with antithyroid drugs. CDR3 region: CASNRLAGETQYF. As DNA, the CDR3 is TGTGCCAGCAATAGACTAGCCGGGGAGACCCAGTACTTC.